Presented here are 25 T cell receptor beta chains from one specimen sequenced in a study of T cell repertoires in cytomegalovirus infection. Antigens of these TCRs are unknown. TCRdb used MiXCR to reprocess the reads, holding one entry per CDR3 protein. The sample lists about 900,000 distinct CDR3 sequences; more than 25% were seen once. The sequenced sample was cultured CD8+ T cells from PBMCs, obtained from culture after CMV antigen stimulation. The receptors derive from a human donor in good health (CMV status not recorded). Some clones in this sample may be carry-over from other donors' samples.

The V call is TRBV7-6, the J call TRBJ1-2; D is ambiguous. V lost 5 bases and J lost 2, with 9 bases in between. The CDR3 consists of 13 residues. Germline CDR1 is SGHVS and CDR2 is FNYEAQ. CDR3 coding DNA: TGTGCCAGCAGCCACTGGGCCAACTATGGCTACACCTTC. It specifies CASSHWANYGYTF.

Concerning this clonotype itself: A read error is possible here, since a much larger clone lies one base away. The chain carries TRBV12-3 or TRBV12-4 and TRBJ1-1, with a tentative D call TRBD1 (5 bases). V lost 5 bases and J 3 bases, leaving 13 bases between the germline ends. This CDR3 comprises 14 residues. The CDR3 loop reads CASSPREYDTEAFF. Written as DNA, the CDR3 is TGTGCCAGCAGTCCCAGGGAGTACGACACTGAAGCTTTCTTT.

Many counts were recorded for this clonotype. The rearrangement uses TRBV7-9 and TRBJ2-1; maybe TRBD1 (7 bases). The V end was cut by 0 bases, the J end by 9 bases, with 15 bases between. Germline lookup yields CDR1 SEHNR and CDR2 FQNEAQ (reference sequence). This CDR3 has 15 residues. The CDR3 nucleotides are TGTGCCAGCAGCTTAGCGCGCAGGGGGGCGCGTGAGCAGTTCTTC. Amino acids: CASSLARRGAREQFF.

The gene calls are TRBV7-9 and TRBJ1-6, with a tentative D call TRBD1 (6 bases). From germline, CDR1 is SEHNR and CDR2 FQNEAQ (reference sequence). V shed 4 bases and J shed 7 bases, with 14 bases lying between them. The CDR3 has 15 residues. The CDR3 region has the DNA TGTGCCAGCAGCTCCCTCAGGGGAGCCAATTCACCCCTCCACTTT. Amino acid sequence: CASSSLRGANSPLHF.

The chain has TRBV4-1 and TRBJ2-3; possibly TRBD1 for D (6 bases). Trimming shortened V by 4 bases and J by 3 bases, and 14 bases separated the two germline ends. The CDR3 has 15 residues. The germline CDR1 and CDR2 sequences are MGHRA and YSYEKL. CDR3 in DNA: TGCGCCAGCAGCCTGAGGCCGCAGGGGACAGATACGCAGTATTTT. Protein product: CASSLRPQGTDTQYF.

The rearrangement uses TRBV5-8 and TRBJ1-6; 10 nucleotides line up with TRBD1. The CDR3 spans 16 residues. CDR1 is SGHTS, CDR2 YDEGEE, per germline. V lost 0 bases to trimming and J lost 7 bases; unmatched junction nucleotides: 4. In nucleotides, the CDR3 is TGTGCCAGCAGCTTGGGTCCGGGACAGGGGAATTCACCCCTCCACTTT. Translated, it gives CASSLGPGQGNSPLHF.

This clonotype was picked up a small number of times. The chain couples TRBV29-1 to TRBJ1-3; a weak D match, TRBD1 (5 bases). V lost 4 bases and J lost 4, with 11 bases in between. The CDR3 sequence is 13 residues long. CDR1 SQVTM and CDR2 ANQGSEA come from the germline V gene. For the CDR3, the DNA is TGCAGCGTTGGGGGACCCGTCGGAAACACCATATATTTT. Translation gives CSVGGPVGNTIYF.

The chain carries TRBV3-1 and TRBJ2-3; D not resolved. The CDR3 extends over 14 amino acids. Germline CDR1 reads LGHDT; CDR2 reads YNNKEL (reference sequence). The germline V and J ends were trimmed by 1 base and 3 bases, with 8 bases remaining between them. For the CDR3, the DNA is TGTGCCAGCAGCCAAGCCCCTAGGACAGATACGCAGTATTTT. Its translation: CASSQAPRTDTQYF.

The chain joins TRBV7-6 to TRBJ1-2; D not certain. Germline CDR1 SGHVS, CDR2 FNYEAQ. V was shortened by 1 base and J by 1 base, with 13 bases between the two germline ends. This CDR3 region has 16 residues. CDR3 in amino acids: CASSLVVDLFNYGYTF. The CDR3 DNA reads as TGTGCCAGCAGCTTAGTGGTGGATCTCTTTAACTATGGCTACACCTTC.

This clonotype was seen many times. The gene calls are TRBV7-2 and TRBJ1-3; D uncertain. This CDR3 contains 16 residues. Trimming removed 6 bases from V and 1 base from J, with 16 bases in between. CDR1 is SGHTA, CDR2 FQGNSA, per germline. The CDR3 nucleotides read TGTGCCAGCAGTTATTTGGGAGGATCATCTGGAAACACCATATATTTT. Its protein product is CASSYLGGSSGNTIYF.

This clonotype was picked up a small number of times. V and J are TRBV19 and TRBJ1-2; maybe TRBD1 (5 bases). Trimming took 1 base from V and 5 from J, leaving 14 bases between them. The germline CDR1 and CDR2 sequences are LNHDA and SQIVND (reference sequence). The CDR3 runs 15 residues. CDR3 DNA sequence: TGTGCCAGTAGTATAGCAGGGACTTCTCGGTATGGCTACACCTTC. It specifies CASSIAGTSRYGYTF.

V is TRBV18 and J is TRBJ2-7; D unresolved. This CDR3 is built from 14 residues. The ends were cut back, 3 bases at V and 3 bases at J, with 12 bases in the middle. The germline CDR1 and CDR2 sequences are KGHSH and LQKENI. CDR3 loop: CASSPADGFYEQYF. In nucleotides, the CDR3 is TGTGCCAGCTCACCGGCGGATGGCTTCTACGAGCAGTACTTC. The entire variable domain, with the rest obtained from reference TRBV18 and TRBJ2-7, is as follows: NAGVMQNPRHLVRRRGQEARLRCSPMKGHSHVYWYRQLPEEGLKFMVYLQKENIIDESGMPKERFSAEFPKEGPSILRIQQVVRGDSAAYFCASSPADGFYEQYFGPGTRLTVT.

The table lists this clonotype with a few counts. J is TRBJ1-1 and V is TRBV19; D is ambiguous. The CDR3 loop spans 13 amino acids. Trimming removed 3 bases at V and 2 bases at J, with 7 bases between. CDR1 and CDR2 from the germline V gene are LNHDA and SQIVND (reference sequence). CDR3 region: CASSIYFNTEAFF. CDR3 DNA sequence: TGTGCCAGTAGTATCTACTTTAACACTGAAGCTTTCTTT.

At least ten counts were recorded for this clonotype. The gene calls are TRBV7-2 and TRBJ2-7; D may be TRBD1 or TRBD2 (5 bases each). Trimming took 1 base from V and 7 from J, leaving 14 bases between them. Germline assignment: CDR1 SGHTA and CDR2 FQGNSA. This CDR3 is 14 amino acids long. CDR3 coding DNA: TGTGCCAGCAGCTTAGTACTAGGGGACGGGGAGCAGTACGTC. This sequence encodes CASSLVLGDGEQYV.

The table lists this clonotype with a few counts. CDR3 sequence (DNA): TGTGCCAGCAGTGACCCCCAGGGGACGCCGTCCTACAATGAGCAGTTCTTC. Its translation: CASSDPQGTPSYNEQFF. This chain uses TRBV6-1 with TRBJ2-1, with D possibly matching TRBD1 (6 bases). From germline, CDR1 is MNHNS and CDR2 SASEGT. The CDR3 totals 17 residues. V lost 3 bases and J 1 base, leaving 16 bases between the germline ends.

This rearrangement joins TRBV10-2 to TRBJ2-5; 8 nucleotides align to TRBD1. V dropped 7 bases and J dropped 5; count of bases not matched to a gene: 12. CDR1 is WSHSY and CDR2 is SAAADI in the germline V gene. The CDR3 spans 15 residues. The CDR3 coding sequence is TGCGCCAGCATGGCGGCGGCAGGGGGCACGGAGACCCAGTACTTC. It translates to CASMAAAGGTETQYF.

This clonotype was detected ten times or more. The gene calls are TRBV19 and TRBJ1-6; D is undetermined. Germline V lookup: CDR1 LNHDA, CDR2 SQIVND (reference sequence). This CDR3 contains 17 residues. The V gene lost 3 bases and the J gene lost 9 bases, with 21 bases spanning the gap. The CDR3 DNA reads as TGTGCCAGTAGTATGGAGAGTCCGGGAAGGGCCGGTTCACCCCTCCACTTT. This codes for CASSMESPGRAGSPLHF. The full variable domain, with the rest looked up from reference TRBV19 and TRBJ1-6, is DGGITQSPKYLFRKEGQNVTLSCEQNLNHDAMYWYRQDPGQGLRLIYYSQIVNDFQKGDIAEGYSVSREKKESFPLTVTSAQKNPTAFYLCASSMESPGRAGSPLHFGNGTRLTVT.

This clonotype was detected a few times. V gene TRBV4-2 combines with J gene TRBJ1-2, with D possibly matching TRBD1 (6 bases). Germline V gene sequence: CDR1 LGHNA, CDR2 YNFKEQ. The ends were cut back, 0 bases at V and 2 bases at J, with 16 bases in the middle. This CDR3 contains 17 residues. Here the CDR3 reads CASSQDFPRGSNYGYTF. The DNA for the CDR3 is TGTGCCAGCAGCCAAGATTTTCCGAGGGGGTCAAACTATGGCTACACCTTC.

The chain joins TRBV6-5 to TRBJ1-6, with 8 bases matching TRBD1. The CDR3 totals 15 residues. The ends lost 0 bases at V and 8 bases at J; junction bases unmatched: 3. Germline loops: CDR1 MNHEY, CDR2 SVGAGI. The CDR3 DNA reads TGTGCCAGCAGTTACTCCCAGGGGGCACATTCACCCCTCCACTTT. As protein: CASSYSQGAHSPLHF.

The gene calls are TRBV7-9 and TRBJ2-1; a possible D gene is TRBD2 (7 bases). Looked up from germline, CDR1 is SEHNR and CDR2 is FQNEAQ (reference sequence). This CDR3 has 15 amino acids. The germline V and J ends were trimmed by 5 bases and 6 bases, with 17 bases remaining between them. CDR3 bases: TGTGCCAGCAGCCGGTCGTGGGGGGGCCGCAATGAGCAGTTCTTC. Translating gives CASSRSWGGRNEQFF.

Concerning this clonotype itself: A read error may explain this, as a much larger clone is one base away. The genes are TRBV7-2 and TRBJ2-3, with 7 bases aligning to TRBD1. The J segment lost 3 bases and the V segment lost 4 bases, leaving 10 bases of the junction unmatched. Germline CDR1 and CDR2: SGHTA and FQGNSA. The CDR3 length is 16 residues. As DNA, the CDR3 is TGTACCAGCAGCTCCCCCCTTGACAGGGAGACAGATACGCAGTATTTT. It yields the protein CTSSSPLDRETDTQYF.

This clonotype has only a few counts. The chain is built from TRBV6-1 and TRBJ1-1; perhaps TRBD1 as D (6 bases). Germline lookup yields CDR1 MNHNS and CDR2 SASEGT. V lost 5 bases, J lost 3 bases, and 19 bases lay in between. CDR3 length: 16 amino acids. Here the CDR3 DNA reads TGTGCCAGCAGTCCTAGGGGGGGCTGGGTGGACACTGAAGCTTTCTTT. Amino acids: CASSPRGGWVDTEAFF.

The chain employs TRBV6-5 and TRBJ2-2; D assignment may be TRBD1 or TRBD2 (6 bases each). Trimming cost V 2 bases and J 1 base, with 14 bases left between them. CDR3 length equals 17 residues. Germline CDR1 MNHEY, CDR2 SVGAGI. The CDR3 is CASSYGGQGWNTGELFF. The CDR3 DNA reads as TGTGCCAGCAGTTACGGGGGGCAGGGGTGGAACACCGGGGAGCTGTTTTTT.

This clonotype has only one observation. The junction departs from the called germline gene at one end, perhaps through a read error. The V gene is TRBV27, the J gene TRBJ2-1; TRBD1 matches 8 bases. Germline assignment: CDR1 MNHEY and CDR2 SMNVEV (reference sequence). The length of the CDR3 is 17 residues. CDR3 DNA: TGTGCCAGCAGTTTACTTAGGACAGGGAATATTGACAATGAGGAGTTCTTC. Its protein is CASSLLRTGNIDNEEFF.

The chain uses TRBV27 and TRBJ1-2; possible D gene TRBD1, 6 bases. Germline V gene data show CDR1 as MNHEY and CDR2 as SMNVEV (reference sequence). Trimming left V 1 base short and J 6 bases short, with 18 bases between. This CDR3 spans 16 amino acids. DNA of the CDR3: TGTGCCAGCAGTTTATTTTACCCAGGGGAGACGGATGGCTACACCTTC. Protein: CASSLFYPGETDGYTF.